Each of the 32 T cell receptor beta chains below was sequenced from the same sample in a study of T cells after yellow fever vaccination. TCRdb reprocessed the 5' RACE reads via MiXCR and lists one record per CDR3 protein. The repertoire holds about 630,000 distinct CDR3 sequences, with around an eighth as singletons. The source was PBMCs, collected on the day of the yellow fever booster vaccination. The receptors come from a man aged 25-45 years who received the YFV17D yellow fever vaccine.

In regard to this clonotype: A read error may account for a junction end that differs from germline. The chain recombines TRBV3-1 with TRBJ2-5, with 13 bases aligning to TRBD2. Per the germline V gene, CDR1 is LGHDT and CDR2 is YNNKEL (reference sequence). The CDR3 length is 18 residues. The CDR3 nucleotides are TGTGCCAGCTGCCAAGGGACTAGCGGGATCCACGGAGTAGAGACCCAGTACTTC. Encoded protein: CASCQGTSGIHGVETQYF.

J is TRBJ2-7 and V is TRBV20-1, with a weak D call TRBD2 (5 bases). The germline V gene has CDR1 DFQATT and CDR2 SNEGSKA (reference sequence). The CDR3 loop spans 13 amino acids. With 0 bases removed from V and 3 bases from J, the gap between germline ends came to 9 bases. The CDR3 region has the DNA TGCAGTGCTAGAGAGGGGAGTGACTACGAGCAGTACTTC. The encoded protein is CSAREGSDYEQYF.

The CDR3 nucleotides read TGTGCCAGCAGGGCCGAAACGAACACCGGGGAGCTGTTTTTT. Protein product: CASRAETNTGELFF. The genes are TRBV2 and TRBJ2-2; D unresolved. Per the germline V gene, CDR1 is SNHLY and CDR2 is FYNNEI. The CDR3 runs to 14 residues. The ends were cut back, 6 bases at V and 0 bases at J, with 8 bases in the middle. Using reference TRBV2 and TRBJ2-2 for the parts outside the CDR3, the full variable domain is EPEVTQTPSHQVTQMGQEVILRCVPISNHLYFYWYRQILGQKVEFLVSFYNNEISEKSEIFDDQFSVERPDGSNFTLKIRSTKLEDSAMYFCASRAETNTGELFFGEGSRLTVL.

There are a few counts of this clonotype. The chain links TRBV7-6 to TRBJ2-5, with 9 positions matching TRBD1. Unmatched junction bases numbered 1, after V lost 1 base and J lost 4 bases. The CDR3 extends over 14 amino acids. The germline CDR1 and CDR2 sequences are SGHVS and FNYEAQ. The CDR3 DNA sequence: TGTGCCAGCAGCTTAGGGGACAGGGTAGAGACCCAGTACTTC. Translation gives CASSLGDRVETQYF.

The chain uses TRBV7-8 and TRBJ2-3, with 7 positions matching TRBD2. The CDR3 length is 18 residues. J was trimmed by 2 bases and V by 0 bases; bases with no gene match: 11. Germline V gene data show CDR1 as SGHVS and CDR2 as FQNEAQ. The CDR3 region is CASSLAVWRETATDTQYF. The DNA of the CDR3 is TGTGCCAGCAGCTTAGCGGTCTGGCGGGAGACAGCCACAGATACGCAGTATTTT.

The chain is built from TRBV6-2 or TRBV6-3 and TRBJ1-5, with D perhaps TRBD1 (6 bases). Germline values: CDR1 MNHEY, CDR2 SVGEGT. Trimming left V 7 bases short and J 2 bases short, with 12 bases between. The CDR3 sequence is 14 residues long. The CDR3 DNA follows: TGTGCCAGCAACAAAGCAGGGGGCAATCAGCCCCAGCATTTT. This encodes CASNKAGGNQPQHF.

The chain uses TRBV18 and TRBJ2-7, with D possibly being TRBD2 (6 bases). The germline gives CDR1 KGHSH, CDR2 LQKENI. V was cut by 0 bases and J by 4 bases, with 10 bases left in between. The CDR3 loop spans 14 amino acids. The CDR3 spells CASSPPSSGYEQYF. CDR3 nucleotides: TGTGCCAGCTCACCACCGAGTAGCGGTTACGAGCAGTACTTC.

V is TRBV7-2 and J is TRBJ2-7; TRBD1 matches at 12 bases. The CDR3 loop spans 15 amino acids. Per the germline V gene, CDR1 is SGHTA and CDR2 is FQGNSA. Trimming at V came to 5 bases and at J to 6 bases, leaving 8 bases not matched to a gene. This CDR3 is CASSNRGTGGSEQYF. In nucleotides, the CDR3 is TGTGCCAGCAGCAACCGCGGGACAGGGGGCTCCGAGCAGTACTTC.

This clonotype was counted at least ten times. The rearrangement joins TRBV20-1 to TRBJ2-2; D perhaps matches TRBD1 (5 bases). Deletions cut 3 bases from V and 7 bases from J, with 12 bases between. Germline loops: CDR1 DFQATT, CDR2 SNEGSKA (reference sequence). CDR3 length equals 13 residues. Here the CDR3 reads CSARPGWDGELFF. The CDR3 region has the DNA TGCAGTGCTAGGCCAGGGTGGGACGGGGAGCTGTTTTTT.

The chain uses TRBV20-1 and TRBJ2-1; 8 bases align to TRBD2. The CDR3 has 15 amino acids. CDR1 DFQATT and CDR2 SNEGSKA come from the germline V gene (reference sequence). V lost 5 bases to trimming and J lost 6 bases; unmatched junction nucleotides: 12. In DNA, the CDR3 is TGCAGTGCTTTATCAGGGACTAGAGATCTCAATGAGCAGTTCTTC. Translation gives CSALSGTRDLNEQFF.

This clonotype was seen a few times. V usage is TRBV10-3 and J usage is TRBJ1-5; a weak D match, TRBD1 (6 bases). Trimming removed 6 bases at V and 3 bases at J, with 9 bases between. The CDR3 has 13 residues. CDR1 and CDR2 from the germline V gene are ENHRY and SYGVKD. The CDR3 reads CAISQGNNQPQHF. As DNA, the CDR3 is TGTGCCATCAGCCAGGGGAACAATCAGCCCCAGCATTTT.

The genes are TRBV7-9 and TRBJ1-1; D remains unclear. The CDR3 loop spans 12 amino acids. V lost 1 base and J 8 bases, leaving 8 bases between the germline ends. Germline CDR1 is SEHNR and CDR2 is FQNEAQ (reference sequence). CDR3 DNA: TGTGCCAGCAGCTTAGTGCCCCGGGAAGCTTTCTTT. Its protein is CASSLVPREAFF.

This clonotype was counted only a few times. The chain uses TRBV6-5 and TRBJ2-7; 7 nucleotides align to TRBD2. The CDR3 has 12 amino acids. Trimming took 8 bases from V and 6 from J; bases not matched to a gene: 7. CDR1 MNHEY and CDR2 SVGAGI come from the germline V gene. CDR3 region: CASLSSGGEQYF. The CDR3 DNA is TGTGCCAGCCTTTCTAGCGGTGGCGAGCAGTACTTC.

This clonotype was seen a few times. The gene calls are TRBV7-2 and TRBJ1-1; D unclear. The germline V gene encodes CDR1 SGHTA and CDR2 FQGNSA. V lost 5 bases to trimming and J lost 5 bases, with 12 bases between them. The length of the CDR3 is 13 residues. The CDR3 bases are TGTGCCAGCAGCAACAGCTGGTTTACTGAAGCTTTCTTT. It encodes CASSNSWFTEAFF.

The V and J genes are TRBV25-1 and TRBJ2-1, with 12 nucleotides matching TRBD2. Trimming took 8 bases from V and 8 from J; bases not matched to a gene: 22. The CDR3 sequence is 19 residues long. The V gene's germline CDR1 is MGHDK and CDR2 SYGVNS. The DNA for the CDR3 is TGTGCCAGCCCGGCAGGGGCCGAAGTGACTAGCGGGAGTGGGGATGAGCAGTTCTTC. Encoded protein: CASPAGAEVTSGSGDEQFF.

CDR3 loop: CSASWGRAIYSNQPQHF. The DNA of the CDR3 is TGCAGTGCTAGCTGGGGCAGGGCCATTTATAGCAATCAGCCCCAGCATTTT. The rearrangement links TRBV20-1 to TRBJ1-5; tentative D call: TRBD1 (5 bases). V was shortened by 3 bases and J by 0 bases, with 18 bases between the two germline ends. Germline CDR1 and CDR2: DFQATT and SNEGSKA (reference sequence). There are 17 residues in the CDR3.

The chain recombines TRBV4-3 with TRBJ2-6, with a possible D match to TRBD1 (5 bases). V lost 4 bases and J lost 3, with 13 bases in between. The CDR3 has 16 amino acids. The germline V gene has CDR1 LGHNA and CDR2 YSLEER. The CDR3 sequence is CASSPGAQHGANVLTF. The CDR3, as DNA: TGCGCCAGCAGCCCTGGGGCCCAACATGGGGCCAACGTCCTGACTTTC.

This clonotype has just a few counts. The chain recombines TRBV20-1 with TRBJ1-1, with 10 bases aligning to TRBD1. Germline V gives CDR1 DFQATT, CDR2 SNEGSKA (reference sequence). The junction had 14 bases not matched to a gene; V was cut back by 6 bases and J by 1 base. This CDR3 is built from 17 residues. For the CDR3, the DNA is TGCAGTGCAAACGACCGGGACAGGGGTAGATGGAACACTGAAGCTTTCTTT. As protein: CSANDRDRGRWNTEAFF.

The gene calls are TRBV20-1 and TRBJ2-3, with D possibly TRBD2 on 5 matching bases. Per the germline V gene, CDR1 is DFQATT and CDR2 is SNEGSKA (reference sequence). V was trimmed by 3 bases and J by 5 bases, leaving 15 bases between them. The CDR3 is made up of 14 amino acids. CDR3 region: CSASPGSEVDTQYF. The CDR3 nucleotides are TGCAGTGCTAGCCCGGGGAGTGAGGTAGATACGCAGTATTTT.

This clonotype came up a few times. This CDR3 is CSATPGPRGVTEAFF. In DNA form, the CDR3 reads TGCAGTGCTACGCCGGGACCCCGGGGGGTCACTGAAGCTTTCTTT. The chain employs TRBV20-1 and TRBJ1-1; TRBD1 is a possible D gene (5 bases). V was pared by 4 bases and J by 4 bases, with 19 bases between. CDR1 is DFQATT, CDR2 SNEGSKA, per germline (reference sequence). This CDR3 is built from 15 residues.

The CDR3 region has the DNA TGTGCCAGCAGTGAAGTTAACAGCGAGCAGTACTTC. Its translation is CASSEVNSEQYF. V gene TRBV2 combines with J gene TRBJ2-7, with D uncertain. V lost 1 base and J lost 6, with 7 bases in between. CDR1 and CDR2 from the germline V gene are SNHLY and FYNNEI. The length of the CDR3 is 12 residues.

V and J are TRBV7-2 and TRBJ2-1; D unclear. CDR1 is SGHTA and CDR2 is FQGNSA in the germline V gene. CDR3 length equals 14 residues. V was cut by 1 base and J by 7 bases, with 11 bases left in between. This CDR3 reads CASSLGSTLNEQFF. The CDR3 nucleotides read TGTGCCAGCAGCTTAGGGTCCACCTTAAATGAGCAGTTCTTC.

V is TRBV29-1 and J is TRBJ2-5, with D perhaps TRBD1 (6 bases). Germline V gives CDR1 SQVTM, CDR2 ANQGSEA. The V end was cut by 7 bases, the J end by 3 bases, with 15 bases between. The CDR3 runs to 13 residues. The CDR3 DNA sequence: TGCAGCGCCCGGTGGACAGTCAAAGAGACCCAGTACTTC. Translating gives CSARWTVKETQYF.

This chain connects TRBV21-1 to TRBJ1-1; the table's D call, TRBD1, has no DNA check behind it. TRBV21-1 is a pseudogene. The CDR3 sequence is 19 residues long. The CDR3 sequence: CASSKNGGSGTALSTEAFF. CDR3 coding DNA: TGTGCCAGCAGCAAAAATGGGGGGTCGGGGACAGCCTTGAGCACTGAAGCTTTCTTT.

This clonotype was observed a handful of times. V and J are TRBV28 and TRBJ2-3; 9 nucleotides match TRBD2. The V gene end was trimmed by 5 bases and the J gene end by 1 base; junction bases not matched to a gene: 4. Germline loops: CDR1 MDHEN, CDR2 SYDVKM. This CDR3 region has 15 residues. The CDR3 nucleotides are TGTGCCAGCAGTGCTAGCGGGGAAGGCACAGATACGCAGTATTTT. Amino acid sequence: CASSASGEGTDTQYF.

V and J are TRBV20-1 and TRBJ2-3; 15 bases align to TRBD2. V shed 4 bases and J 4 bases; nucleotides not matched to a gene: 9. The CDR3 is 17 amino acids. CDR1 and CDR2 (germline): DFQATT, SNEGSKA (reference sequence). The CDR3 protein is CSATTGLAGGPPDTQYF. The CDR3 DNA is TGCAGTGCTACTACAGGACTAGCGGGAGGGCCCCCAGATACGCAGTATTTT.

This clonotype was detected only a few times. This chain uses TRBV7-2 with TRBJ1-1; D is possibly TRBD1 (6 bases). The CDR3 covers 15 residues. CDR1 and CDR2 (germline): SGHTA, FQGNSA. With 3 bases removed from V and 3 bases from J, the gap between germline ends came to 14 bases. The CDR3 bases are TGTGCCAGCAGCTTTTACAGGGATGGGTACACTGAAGCTTTCTTT. It yields the protein CASSFYRDGYTEAFF.

This clonotype was seen more than once but under ten times. DNA for the CDR3: TGCGCCAGCAGCGAATCTACGGTCCAAGAGACCCAGTACTTC. Amino acid sequence: CASSESTVQETQYF. The V and J genes are TRBV5-1 and TRBJ2-5; no clear D gene. The CDR3 is 14 amino acids. The germline V gene encodes CDR1 SGHRS and CDR2 YFSETQ. V was shortened by 4 bases and J by 1 base, with 11 bases between the two germline ends.

CDR3 residues: CSASRSFEQFF. Here the CDR3 DNA reads TGCAGTGCTAGTCGTAGCTTTGAGCAGTTCTTC. The genes are TRBV20-1 and TRBJ2-1; unclear D gene. Deletions cut 3 bases from V and 9 bases from J, with 9 bases between. Germline V gene lookup returns CDR1 DFQATT and CDR2 SNEGSKA (reference sequence). This CDR3 is 11 amino acids long.

This clonotype was detected ten times or more. The gene calls are TRBV12-3 or TRBV12-4 and TRBJ1-1; D gene ambiguous. The CDR3 length is 14 residues. V gave up 5 bases and J gave up 1 base, with 11 bases separating them. Written as DNA, the CDR3 is TGTGCCAGCAGTCTTCAGCCCCCGAACACTGAAGCTTTCTTT. Translated, it gives CASSLQPPNTEAFF.

The chain employs TRBV7-2 and TRBJ2-1, with 11 bases fitting TRBD1. Germline lookup yields CDR1 SGHTA and CDR2 FQGNSA. Trimming at V came to 10 bases and at J to 9 bases, leaving 11 bases not matched to a gene. This CDR3 is 14 amino acids long. The CDR3 DNA follows: TGTGCCACCGCCGAGGACAGGGGGCGGGTTGAGCAGTTCTTC. Amino acids: CATAEDRGRVEQFF.

This clonotype occurred a few times. In DNA, the CDR3 is TGTGCCAGCAGATCCGGGACGGGGACCATAGGCACAGATACGCAGTATTTT. This translates into CASRSGTGTIGTDTQYF. The V call is TRBV6-1, the J call TRBJ2-3; D tentatively reads TRBD1 or TRBD2 (5 bases each). The CDR3 sequence is 17 residues long. CDR1 is MNHNS, CDR2 SASEGT, per germline. With 6 bases removed from V and 1 base from J, the gap between germline ends came to 20 bases.